Below, one TCR beta chain is given with its context. This specimen comes from a study of blood T cell repertoires in COVID-19. Some clones are missing from TCRdb's copy, which holds only in-frame ones; the method was immunoSEQ multiplex PCR. Here the sample spans 150,000 to 200,000 clones, more than 70% being singletons. The trim removed 5 bases at V and 4 bases at J, leaving 5 bases unmatched. CDR3 length: 14 residues. The germline CDR1 and CDR2 sequences are SGHDT and YYEEEE. Material for sequencing was PBMCs or T cells enriched from blood (not recorded which). This chain joins TRBV5-6 and TRBJ2-5; 10 bases align to TRBD2. This TCR derives from a middle-aged man who had recovered from COVID-19. The DNA of the CDR3 is TGTGCCAGCAGGGAGCGGGGGGGCGGAGAGACCCAGTACTTC. Residues: CASRERGGGETQYF.